This T cell receptor (beta chain) was sequenced in a study of blood T cell repertoires in COVID-19. Study as a whole: Donors in the United States, Italy and Spain gave samples during acute or convalescent COVID-19. PBMCs, B-cell-depleted T cells, or T cells provided the cDNA or gDNA that made up the material.

Unmatched junction bases numbered 13, after V lost 6 bases and J lost 4 bases. This CDR3 has 17 residues. Germline V gives CDR1 LNHDA, CDR2 SQIVND (reference sequence). Clones were read by immunoSEQ multiplex PCR, and TCRdb kept only the in-frame ones, dropping some. The sample lists 300,000 to 450,000 clones, roughly nine tenths occurring once. Participants were aged about 18 to 100 years from around 25 US areas. Cohorts were based on clinical histories the participants reported. The sequence came from a woman aged 25 to 45 who had recovered from COVID-19. Sequencing was carried out using PBMCs or T cells enriched from blood (not recorded which). The V call is TRBV19, the J call TRBJ1-5; TRBD1 matches at 9 bases. CDR3 DNA sequence: TGTGCCAGTAGGTGGCAGGACAGGGGAGAAGGGAATCAGCCCCAGCATTTT. Amino acid sequence: CASRWQDRGEGNQPQHF.